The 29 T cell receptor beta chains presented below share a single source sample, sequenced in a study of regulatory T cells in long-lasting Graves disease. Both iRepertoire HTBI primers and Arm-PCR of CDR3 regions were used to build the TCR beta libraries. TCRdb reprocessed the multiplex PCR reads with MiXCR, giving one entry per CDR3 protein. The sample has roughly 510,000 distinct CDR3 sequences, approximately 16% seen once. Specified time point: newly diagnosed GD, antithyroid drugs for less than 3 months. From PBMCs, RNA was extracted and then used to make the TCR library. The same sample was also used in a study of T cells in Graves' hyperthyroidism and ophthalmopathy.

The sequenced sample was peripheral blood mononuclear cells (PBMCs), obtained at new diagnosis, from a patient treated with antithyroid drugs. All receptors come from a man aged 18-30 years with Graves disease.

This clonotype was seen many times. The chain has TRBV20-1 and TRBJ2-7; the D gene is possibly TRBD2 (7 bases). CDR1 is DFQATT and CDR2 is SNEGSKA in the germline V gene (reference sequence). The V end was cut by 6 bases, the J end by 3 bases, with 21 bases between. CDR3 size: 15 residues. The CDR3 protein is CSALGGLAVFYEQYF. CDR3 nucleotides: TGCAGTGCCCTAGGGGGTCTAGCGGTTTTCTACGAGCAGTACTTC.

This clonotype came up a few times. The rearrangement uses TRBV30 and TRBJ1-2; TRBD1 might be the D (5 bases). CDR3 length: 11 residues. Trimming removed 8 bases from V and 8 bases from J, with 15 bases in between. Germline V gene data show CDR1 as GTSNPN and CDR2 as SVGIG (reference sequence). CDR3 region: CARRRGAGYTF. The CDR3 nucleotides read TGTGCCCGCCGAAGGGGTGCGGGCTACACCTTC. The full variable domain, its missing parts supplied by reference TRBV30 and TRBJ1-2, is SQTIHQWPATLVQPVGSPLSLECTVEGTSNPNLYWYRQAAGRGLQLLFYSVGIGQISSEVPQNLSASRPQDRQFILSSKKLLLSDSGFYLCARRRGAGYTFGSGTRLTVV.

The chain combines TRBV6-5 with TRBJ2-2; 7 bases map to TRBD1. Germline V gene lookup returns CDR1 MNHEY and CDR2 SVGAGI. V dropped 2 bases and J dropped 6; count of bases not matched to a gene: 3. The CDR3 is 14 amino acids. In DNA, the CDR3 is TGTGCCAGCAGTTACACAGGGGCTGCCGGGGAGCTGTTTTTT. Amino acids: CASSYTGAAGELFF.

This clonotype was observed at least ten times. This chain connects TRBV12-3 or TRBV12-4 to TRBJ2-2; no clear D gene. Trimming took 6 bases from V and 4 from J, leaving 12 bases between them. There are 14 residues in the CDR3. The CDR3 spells CASRTTSSTGELFF. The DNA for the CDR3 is TGTGCCAGCAGGACGACCTCGAGCACCGGGGAGCTGTTTTTT.

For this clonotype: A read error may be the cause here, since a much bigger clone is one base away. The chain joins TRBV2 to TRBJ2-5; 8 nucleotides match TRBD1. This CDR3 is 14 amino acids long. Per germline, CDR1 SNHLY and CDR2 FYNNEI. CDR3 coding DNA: TGTGTCAGCAGTGGACAGGGACGGGGAGAGACCCAGTACTTC. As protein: CVSSGQGRGETQYF. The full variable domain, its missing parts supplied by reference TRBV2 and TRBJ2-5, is EPEVTQTPSHQVTQMGQEVILRCVPISNHLYFYWYRQILGQKVEFLVSFYNNEISEKSEIFDDQFSVERPDGSNFTLKIRSTKLEDSAMYFCVSSGQGRGETQYFGPGTRLLVL.

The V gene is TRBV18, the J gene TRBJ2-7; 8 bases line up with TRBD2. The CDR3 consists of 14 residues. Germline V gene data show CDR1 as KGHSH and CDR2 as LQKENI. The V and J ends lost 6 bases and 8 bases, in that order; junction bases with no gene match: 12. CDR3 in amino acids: CASSGGGTSMQQYF. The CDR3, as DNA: TGTGCCAGCTCCGGAGGAGGGACTAGTATGCAGCAGTACTTC.

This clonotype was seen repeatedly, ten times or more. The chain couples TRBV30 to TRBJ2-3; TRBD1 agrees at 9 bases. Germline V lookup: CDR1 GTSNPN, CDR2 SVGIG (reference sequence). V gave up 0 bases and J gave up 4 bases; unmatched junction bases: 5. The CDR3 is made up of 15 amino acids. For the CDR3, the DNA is TGTGCCTGGAGTGTGGACAGGGGCAGGTCAGATACGCAGTATTTT. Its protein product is CAWSVDRGRSDTQYF. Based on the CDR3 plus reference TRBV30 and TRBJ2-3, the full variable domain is SQTIHQWPATLVQPVGSPLSLECTVEGTSNPNLYWYRQAAGRGLQLLFYSVGIGQISSEVPQNLSASRPQDRQFILSSKKLLLSDSGFYLCAWSVDRGRSDTQYFGPGTRLTVL.

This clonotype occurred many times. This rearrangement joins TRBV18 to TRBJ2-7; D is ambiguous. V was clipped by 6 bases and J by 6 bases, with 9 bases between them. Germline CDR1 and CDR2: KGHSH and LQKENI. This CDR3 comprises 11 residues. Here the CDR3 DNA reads TGTGCCAGCTCGGAACAGATCGAGCAGTACTTC. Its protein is CASSEQIEQYF.

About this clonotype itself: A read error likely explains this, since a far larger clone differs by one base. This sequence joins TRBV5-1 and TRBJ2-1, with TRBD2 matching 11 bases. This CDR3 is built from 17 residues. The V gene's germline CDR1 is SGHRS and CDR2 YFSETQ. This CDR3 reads CASSSPTSGSFDNGQFF. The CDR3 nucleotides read TGTGCCAGCAGCTCCCCTACTAGCGGGAGCTTTGACAATGGGCAGTTCTTC.

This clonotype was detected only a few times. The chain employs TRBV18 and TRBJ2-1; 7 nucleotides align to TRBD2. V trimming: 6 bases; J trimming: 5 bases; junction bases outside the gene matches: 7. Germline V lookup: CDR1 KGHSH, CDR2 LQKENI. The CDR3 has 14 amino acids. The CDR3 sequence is CASSRGTLNNEQFF. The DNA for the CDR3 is TGTGCCAGCTCGCGGGGGACCCTCAACAATGAGCAGTTCTTC.

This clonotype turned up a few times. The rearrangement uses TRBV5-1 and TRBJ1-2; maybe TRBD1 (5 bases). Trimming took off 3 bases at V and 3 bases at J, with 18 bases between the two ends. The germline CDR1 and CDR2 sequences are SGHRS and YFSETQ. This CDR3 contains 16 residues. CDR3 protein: CASSSGYRGRYYGYTF. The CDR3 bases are TGCGCCAGCAGCTCAGGGTACCGGGGCAGATACTATGGCTACACCTTC. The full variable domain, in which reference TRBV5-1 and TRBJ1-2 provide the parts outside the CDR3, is KAGVTQTPRYLIKTRGQQVTLSCSPISGHRSVSWYQQTPGQGLQFLFEYFSETQRNKGNFPGRFSGRQFSNSRSEMNVSTLELGDSALYLCASSSGYRGRYYGYTFGSGTRLTVV.

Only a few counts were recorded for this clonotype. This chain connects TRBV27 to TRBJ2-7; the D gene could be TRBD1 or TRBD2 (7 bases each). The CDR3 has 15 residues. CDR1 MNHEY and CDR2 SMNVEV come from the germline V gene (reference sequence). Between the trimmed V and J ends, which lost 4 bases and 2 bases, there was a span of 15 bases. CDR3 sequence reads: CASSYSGGVTYEQYF. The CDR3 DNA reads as TGTGCCAGCAGTTACTCAGGGGGGGTGACCTACGAGCAGTACTTC.

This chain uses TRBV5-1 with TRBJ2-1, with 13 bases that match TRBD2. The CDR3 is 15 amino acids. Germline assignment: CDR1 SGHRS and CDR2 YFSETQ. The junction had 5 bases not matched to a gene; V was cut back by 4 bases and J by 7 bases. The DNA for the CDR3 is TGCGCCAGCAGCATCGGACTAGCGGGAGATAATGAGCAGTTCTTC. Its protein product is CASSIGLAGDNEQFF.

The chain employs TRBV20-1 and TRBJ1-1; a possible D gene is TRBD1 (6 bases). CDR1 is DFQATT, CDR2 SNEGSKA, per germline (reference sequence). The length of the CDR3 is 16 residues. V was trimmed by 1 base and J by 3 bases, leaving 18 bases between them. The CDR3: CSARVGGAAGDTEAFF. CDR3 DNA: TGCAGTGCTAGAGTGGGGGGCGCGGCAGGGGACACTGAAGCTTTCTTT.

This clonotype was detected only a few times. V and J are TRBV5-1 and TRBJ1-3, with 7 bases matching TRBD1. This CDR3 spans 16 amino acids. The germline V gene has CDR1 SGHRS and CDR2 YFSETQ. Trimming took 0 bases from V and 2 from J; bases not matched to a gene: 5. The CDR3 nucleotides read TGCGCCAGCAGCTTGGTCGGGACAGTCGCTGGAAACACCATATATTTT. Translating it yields CASSLVGTVAGNTIYF.

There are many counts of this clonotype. CDR3 protein: CAISVSRGSYEQYF. The CDR3 DNA reads as TGTGCCATCAGTGTAAGCAGGGGGTCCTACGAGCAGTACTTC. The chain has TRBV10-3 and TRBJ2-7; TRBD1 aligns across 7 bases. The CDR3 is 14 amino acids. J lost 1 base, V lost 4 bases, and 4 bases had no gene match. Germline V gene sequence: CDR1 ENHRY, CDR2 SYGVKD.

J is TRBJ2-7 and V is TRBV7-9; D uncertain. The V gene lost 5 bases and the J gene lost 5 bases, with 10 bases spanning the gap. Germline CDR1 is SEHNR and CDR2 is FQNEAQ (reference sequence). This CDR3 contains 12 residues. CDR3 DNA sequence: TGTGCCAGCAGCCCAGCAAGGGACGAGCAGTACTTC. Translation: CASSPARDEQYF.

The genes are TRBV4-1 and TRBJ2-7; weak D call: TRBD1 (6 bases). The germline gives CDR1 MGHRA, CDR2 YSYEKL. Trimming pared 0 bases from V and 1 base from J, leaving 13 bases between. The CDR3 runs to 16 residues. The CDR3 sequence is CASSQESQGLSYEQYF. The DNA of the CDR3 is TGCGCCAGCAGCCAAGAGTCGCAGGGGCTTTCCTACGAGCAGTACTTC.

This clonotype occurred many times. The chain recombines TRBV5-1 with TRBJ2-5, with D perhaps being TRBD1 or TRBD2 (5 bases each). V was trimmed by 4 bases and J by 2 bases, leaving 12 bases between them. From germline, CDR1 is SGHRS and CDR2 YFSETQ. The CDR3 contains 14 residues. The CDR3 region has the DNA TGCGCCAGCAGCCCGGGACGACGGCAAGAGACCCAGTACTTC. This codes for CASSPGRRQETQYF. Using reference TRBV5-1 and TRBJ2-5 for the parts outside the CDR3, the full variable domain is KAGVTQTPRYLIKTRGQQVTLSCSPISGHRSVSWYQQTPGQGLQFLFEYFSETQRNKGNFPGRFSGRQFSNSRSEMNVSTLELGDSALYLCASSPGRRQETQYFGPGTRLLVL.

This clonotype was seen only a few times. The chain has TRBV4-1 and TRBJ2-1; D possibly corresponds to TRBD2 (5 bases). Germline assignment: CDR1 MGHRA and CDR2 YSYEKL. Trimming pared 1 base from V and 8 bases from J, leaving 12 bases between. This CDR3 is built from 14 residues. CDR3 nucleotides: TGCGCCAGCAGCCAAGCGGCTAGCATCCATGAGCAGTTCTTC. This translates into CASSQAASIHEQFF.

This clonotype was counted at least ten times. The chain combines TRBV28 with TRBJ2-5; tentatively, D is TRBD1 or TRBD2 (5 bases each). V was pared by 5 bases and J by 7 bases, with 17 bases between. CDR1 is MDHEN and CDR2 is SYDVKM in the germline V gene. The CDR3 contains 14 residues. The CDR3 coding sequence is TGTGCCAGCAGTCCCAGTGGGGGAAGCGGGACCCAGTACTTC. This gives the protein CASSPSGGSGTQYF.

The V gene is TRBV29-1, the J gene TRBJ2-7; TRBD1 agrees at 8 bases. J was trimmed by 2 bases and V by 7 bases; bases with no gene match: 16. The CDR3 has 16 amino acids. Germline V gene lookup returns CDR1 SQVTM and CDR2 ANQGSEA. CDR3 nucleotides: TGCAGCGCTCCCTACGATCCCGGACAGGGCCCCTACGAGCAGTACTTC. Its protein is CSAPYDPGQGPYEQYF.

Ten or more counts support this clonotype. The CDR3 reads CASIDSLETQYF. CDR3 DNA: TGTGCCAGCATCGATTCTCTCGAGACCCAGTACTTC. The V gene is TRBV28, the J gene TRBJ2-5; no reliable D call. With 7 bases removed from V and 5 bases from J, the gap between germline ends came to 11 bases. The length of the CDR3 is 12 residues. CDR1 and CDR2 (germline): MDHEN, SYDVKM.

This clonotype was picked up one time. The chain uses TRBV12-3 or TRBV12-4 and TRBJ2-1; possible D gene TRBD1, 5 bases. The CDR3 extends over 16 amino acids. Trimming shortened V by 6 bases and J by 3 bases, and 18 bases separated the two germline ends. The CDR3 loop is CASSLQEWGVYNEQFF. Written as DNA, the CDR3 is TGTGCCAGCAGCTTACAGGAGTGGGGCGTCTACAATGAGCAGTTCTTC.

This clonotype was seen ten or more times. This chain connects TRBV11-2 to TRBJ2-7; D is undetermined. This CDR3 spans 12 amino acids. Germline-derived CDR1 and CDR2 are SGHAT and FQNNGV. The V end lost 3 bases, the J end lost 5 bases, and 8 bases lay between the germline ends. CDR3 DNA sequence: TGTGCCAGCAGCTTTAGACCCGACGAGCAGTACTTC. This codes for CASSFRPDEQYF.

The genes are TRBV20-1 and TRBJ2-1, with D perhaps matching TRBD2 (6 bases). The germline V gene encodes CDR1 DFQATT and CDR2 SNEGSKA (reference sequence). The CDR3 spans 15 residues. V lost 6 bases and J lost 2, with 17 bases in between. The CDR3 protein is CSAQGRDGAYNEQFF. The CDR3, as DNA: TGCAGTGCCCAAGGGCGGGACGGGGCCTACAATGAGCAGTTCTTC.

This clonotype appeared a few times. Written as DNA, the CDR3 is TGTGCCAGCAGTCCCCGGGTCCCGGACACTGAAGCTTTCTTT. This gives the protein CASSPRVPDTEAFF. V is TRBV6-2 or TRBV6-3 and J is TRBJ1-1; no clear D. Trimming cost V 5 bases and J 3 bases, with 13 bases left between them. The CDR3 has 14 residues. From germline, CDR1 is MNHEY and CDR2 SVGEGT.

In nucleotides, the CDR3 is TGTGCCAGTACCATGACAGGGATGAGGACTGGGGCCAACGTCCTGACTTTC. Residues: CASTMTGMRTGANVLTF. The rearrangement uses TRBV19 and TRBJ2-6, with 7 nucleotides matching TRBD1. The ends lost 7 bases at V and 2 bases at J; junction bases unmatched: 11. Per the germline V gene, CDR1 is LNHDA and CDR2 is SQIVND (reference sequence). CDR3 length: 17 amino acids.

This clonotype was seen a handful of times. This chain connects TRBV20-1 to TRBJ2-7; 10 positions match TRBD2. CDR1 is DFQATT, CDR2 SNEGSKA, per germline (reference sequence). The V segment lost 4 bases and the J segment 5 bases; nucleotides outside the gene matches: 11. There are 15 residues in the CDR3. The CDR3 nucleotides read TGCAGTGCTACCCGTGTGCTAGCGGGAGTCCACGAGCAGTACTTC. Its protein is CSATRVLAGVHEQYF.